This TCR beta chain was obtained from a study of cytomegalovirus exposure and HLA in healthy donors. Broader study findings: There were several of the most significant clusters that appeared linked to common viral pathogens in a later analysis. Being productive about 90% or about 30% of the time was typical of most TCR beta V segments in an earlier analysis.

Note on this clone: Its antigen remains unknown.

The junction had 6 bases not matched to a gene; V was cut back by 5 bases and J by 4 bases. The CDR3 has 14 residues. The germline V gene has CDR1 MNHNS and CDR2 SASEGT. Primers for the PCR totalled 60 Vbeta and 13 Jbeta. The repertoire was sequenced with immunoSEQ multiplex PCR; TCRdb's copy has only in-frame clones and lacks some. The data hold about 130,000 clones, with 80% observed a single time. The receptor's source is a male donor in good health and CMV-seronegative. The chain links TRBV6-1 to TRBJ1-1; TRBD1 agrees at 8 bases. Sequenced sample: PBMCs. CDR3 region: CASSKDRVATEAFF. The CDR3 DNA sequence: TGTGCCAGCAGTAAGGACAGGGTGGCCACTGAAGCTTTCTTT.